The 5 T cell receptor beta chains listed next were all sequenced from one sample in a study of regulatory T cells in long-lasting Graves disease. Both iRepertoire HTBI primers and Arm-PCR of CDR3 regions were used to build the TCR beta libraries. TCRdb analysed the multiplex PCR reads with MiXCR anew, one entry per CDR3 protein. The table records 300,000 to 400,000 distinct CDR3 sequences, 15% to 17% of them present only once. Noted time point: newly diagnosed GD, antithyroid drugs for less than 3 months. The TCR library was made from RNA extracted from PBMCs. The sequences come from peripheral blood mononuclear cells (PBMCs), collected at new diagnosis, from a patient treated with antithyroid drugs. Source of these receptors: a female donor with Graves disease.

The V gene is TRBV3-1, the J gene TRBJ2-3; 9 positions match TRBD1. The DNA end is a closer match to TRBJ2-5, so the J assignment may be wrong. This CDR3 contains 14 residues. Germline V gene data show CDR1 as LGHDT and CDR2 as YNNKEL (reference sequence). The CDR3, as DNA: TGTGCCAGCTCCGGACAGGGACAGGGAGAGACCCAGTACTTC. Translated: CASSGQGQGETQYF.

Many counts were recorded for this clonotype. The V gene is TRBV6-5, the J gene TRBJ2-1; 9 nucleotides match TRBD1. The CDR3 totals 16 residues. With 2 bases clipped from V and 4 bases from J, the junction kept 6 bases outside the gene matches. The germline CDR1 and CDR2 sequences are MNHEY and SVGAGI. The CDR3, as DNA: TGTGCCAGCAGTTACGCCGGGACAGGGCGATACAATGAGCAGTTCTTC. This codes for CASSYAGTGRYNEQFF.

This clonotype was seen repeatedly, ten times or more. The chain combines TRBV2 with TRBJ1-2, with TRBD1 as a possible D gene (5 bases). The CDR3 is 15 amino acids. V shed 6 bases and J shed 5 bases, with 19 bases lying between them. Germline CDR1 is SNHLY and CDR2 is FYNNEI. This CDR3 is CASSPNRWGAYGYTF. CDR3 bases: TGTGCCAGCAGCCCAAATAGATGGGGCGCGTATGGCTACACCTTC.

This clonotype has at least ten counts. The CDR3 spells CASSPRTGSFKNIQYF. The CDR3 bases are TGTGCCAGCAGTCCCCGGACAGGGTCTTTCAAAAACATTCAGTACTTC. V gene TRBV12-3 or TRBV12-4 combines with J gene TRBJ2-4, with TRBD1 identical over 8 bases. J was trimmed by 3 bases and V by 5 bases; bases with no gene match: 9. The length of the CDR3 is 16 residues.

In regard to this clonotype: The final CDR3 position lacks the conserved phenylalanine or tryptophan, pointing to a likely read error. The chain uses TRBV20-1 and TRBJ2-1; 11 positions agree with TRBD2. From germline, CDR1 is DFQATT and CDR2 SNEGSKA (reference sequence). V dropped 4 bases and J dropped 8; count of bases not matched to a gene: 10. This CDR3 comprises 15 residues. CDR3 sequence: CSAISGRAIRHEQFL. CDR3 nucleotide sequence: TGCAGTGCTATTAGCGGGAGGGCCATTCGGCATGAGCAGTTCCTC.